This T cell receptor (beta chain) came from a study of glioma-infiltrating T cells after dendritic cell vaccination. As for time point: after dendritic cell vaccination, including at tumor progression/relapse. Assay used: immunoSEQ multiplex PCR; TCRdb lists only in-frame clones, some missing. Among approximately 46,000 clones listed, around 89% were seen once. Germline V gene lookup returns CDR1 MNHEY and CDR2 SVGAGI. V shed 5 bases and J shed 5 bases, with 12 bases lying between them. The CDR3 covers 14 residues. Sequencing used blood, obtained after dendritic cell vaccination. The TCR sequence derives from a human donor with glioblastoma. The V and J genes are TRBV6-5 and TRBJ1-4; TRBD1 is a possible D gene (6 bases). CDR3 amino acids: CASSKRTVNEKLFF. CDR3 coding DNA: TGTGCCAGCAGTAAAAGGACAGTAAATGAAAAACTGTTTTTT.